The rows below give T cell receptor beta chains drawn from one sample of a study of cytomegalovirus exposure and HLA in healthy donors. Measured with immunoSEQ multiplex PCR; TCRdb has only the in-frame clones, and not every one. The sample holds 100,000 to 150,000 clones, more than 60% seen once. The sample was PBMCs. These receptor sequences come from a young woman in good health and CMV-seronegative. Both conserved end residues are part of each CDR3. The D gene is left open where the match is weak. Part of the rows lack a size; the others show once, few, many or a class for expanded clones.

cdr3_nt,cdr3_aa,d_call,clone_size,v_call,j_call
TGCGCCAGCAGCTTGGACGGGACTATTGAGACCCAGTACTTC,CASSLDGTIETQYF,TRBD2,-,TRBV5-1,TRBJ2-5
TGTGCCAGCAGCCCATGGCCGACTAGCGGGGACGGGCCTAGCACAGATACGCAGTATTTT,CASSPWPTSGDGPSTDTQYF,TRBD2,-,TRBV27,TRBJ2-3
TGCGCCAGCAGCTTGGGTACTCAGGACTATGGCTACACCTTC,CASSLGTQDYGYTF,-,-,TRBV5-1,TRBJ1-2
TGCGCCAGCAGCTCCCCGGGACTAGCGGGAGGTAGCGAGCAGTTCTTC,CASSSPGLAGGSEQFF,TRBD2,-,TRBV5-1,TRBJ2-1
TGTGCCTGGAGTGTTGGGGCAGGTCTTACCGGGGAGCTGTTTTTT,CAWSVGAGLTGELFF,-,-,TRBV30,TRBJ2-2
TGTGCCAGCAGTTCTGACAGGGCTATCCCCTATGGCTACACCTTC,CASSSDRAIPYGYTF,TRBD1,-,TRBV2,TRBJ1-2
TGCGCCAGCAGCGCCGGGACAGGGGGAGTTAGCAATCAGCCCCAGCATTTT,CASSAGTGGVSNQPQHF,TRBD1,-,TRBV5-1,TRBJ1-5
TGTGCCAGCAGTTCTCTCCCTCCAGGGTTCGAAAACACCATATATTTT,CASSSLPPGFENTIYF,-,once,TRBV27,TRBJ1-3
TGCAGCGTTAGGTATCAGGGGCAAGCTTTCTTT,CSVRYQGQAFF,-,-,TRBV29-1,TRBJ1-1
TGTGCCAGCAGCCACATGGACAGGGCGACCTACGAGCAGTACTTC,CASSHMDRATYEQYF,TRBD1,-,TRBV4-2,TRBJ2-7
TGTGCCATCAGCCAGGACAGGATTGGTGAGGACTATGGCTACACCTTC,CAISQDRIGEDYGYTF,TRBD1,-,TRBV10-3,TRBJ1-2
TGTGCCAGCAGTACCTACCGGGACAGAAATAACTATGGCTACACCTTC,CASSTYRDRNNYGYTF,TRBD1,-,TRBV27,TRBJ1-2
TGTGCCAGCAGCTTGGGGGGACTAGGCGGGACTGGTACGCAGTATTTT,CASSLGGLGGTGTQYF,TRBD2,-,TRBV5-4,TRBJ2-3
TGTGCCACGGACCGGACAGGGTACTCGGAAGCTTTCTTT,CATDRTGYSEAFF,TRBD1,-,TRBV19,TRBJ1-1
TGTGCCAGCAGCGCGAGGTTCCTGGAGTATAGCAATCAGCCCCAGCATTTT,CASSARFLEYSNQPQHF,-,once,TRBV27,TRBJ1-5
TGTGCCATCGGGGGGGACCACTATGGCTACACCTTC,CAIGGDHYGYTF,-,-,TRBV25-1,TRBJ1-2
TGCGCCAGCAGCCAAGAGGGGACAGGCGTCGCCTTC,CASSQEGTGVAF,TRBD1,-,TRBV4-1,TRBJ1-2
TGCGCCAGCAGCTTGGGGGGACAGGGGAGCCAGCCCCAGCATTTT,CASSLGGQGSQPQHF,TRBD1,-,TRBV5-1,TRBJ1-5
TGCAGCGTTGCACACTACAATGAGCAGTTCTTC,CSVAHYNEQFF,-,few,TRBV29-1,TRBJ2-1
TGTGCCAGCAGGGGGCTTTGGAACACTGAAGCTTTCTTT,CASRGLWNTEAFF,-,-,TRBV2,TRBJ1-1
TGCAGCGTTGTTAATTATGGCTTAATCACTGAAGCTTTCTTT,CSVVNYGLITEAFF,-,-,TRBV29-1,TRBJ1-1
TGTGCCAGCAGTTTATCCCGGACTAGTGGGCATGAGCAGTTCTTC,CASSLSRTSGHEQFF,TRBD2,-,TRBV27,TRBJ2-1
TGCGCCAGCAGCCAAGATCTGGTGAAGCTGCGGGAGCGCTCCTACGAGCAGTACTTC,CASSQDLVKLRERSYEQYF,TRBD2,-,TRBV4-1,TRBJ2-7
TGTGCCAGCAGTTTATTGGGCCGTAAGACCAAAAACATTCAGTACTTC,CASSLLGRKTKNIQYF,-,-,TRBV27,TRBJ2-4
TGTGCCAGCAGCCTTAGCAGGGATTGGGTAGGCTACACCTTC,CASSLSRDWVGYTF,-,once,TRBV7-8,TRBJ1-2
TGTGCCAGCCGAAGCTCTAGCGGGTTCAATGAGCAGTTCTTC,CASRSSSGFNEQFF,TRBD2,-,TRBV2,TRBJ2-1
TGTGCCAGCGGCTTCGGGACAGGGGATCAGCCCCAGCATTTT,CASGFGTGDQPQHF,TRBD1,-,TRBV6-1,TRBJ1-5
TGTGCCAGCAGCTTAGGGACTCTTTACAATGAGCAGTTCTTC,CASSLGTLYNEQFF,-,-,TRBV13,TRBJ2-1
TGTGCCAGCTCACACAGGGGAGATAGCAATCAGCCCCAGCATTTT,CASSHRGDSNQPQHF,TRBD1,-,TRBV18,TRBJ1-5
TGCGCCAGCAGACCATCTAGCGGGAGATTCACCGGGGAGCTGTTTTTT,CASRPSSGRFTGELFF,TRBD2,-,TRBV4-1,TRBJ2-2
TGTGCCAGCGGGAGACTAGCGGAAGAGACCCAGTACTTC,CASGRLAEETQYF,TRBD2,-,TRBV2,TRBJ2-5
TGTGCCAGCAGCTTCAACCGGGACAGAGCATACAATGAGCAGTTCTTC,CASSFNRDRAYNEQFF,TRBD1,-,TRBV7-2,TRBJ2-1
TGTGCCGGGGGAGGGAGGCAGCGCACAGATACGCAGTATTTT,CAGGGRQRTDTQYF,TRBD2,-,TRBV30,TRBJ2-3
TGTGCCAGCAGCCCCGGGACAGGGAACTATGGCTACACCTTC,CASSPGTGNYGYTF,TRBD1,-,TRBV5-6,TRBJ1-2
TGTGCCAGCAGTCGGGAGGGGGGGCAGGGCGCTGAAGCTTTCTTT,CASSREGGQGAEAFF,-,-,TRBV6-5,TRBJ1-1
TGTGCCAGCAGCTTAAAAGAACTAGCGGGAGGGCCAGGGGAGACCCAGTACTTC,CASSLKELAGGPGETQYF,TRBD2,-,TRBV11-2,TRBJ2-5
TGTGCCAGCAGCTTAGTGGCGTCGACAGGAGCTTTCTTT,CASSLVASTGAFF,-,few,TRBV7-9,TRBJ1-1
TGCGCCAGCAGCTTGGCCTTCGGAGTAGGTGAAAAACTGTTTTTT,CASSLAFGVGEKLFF,-,-,TRBV5-1,TRBJ1-4
TGTGCCAGCAGTTCCCCGGAGGGTGAAGCTTTCTTT,CASSSPEGEAFF,-,-,TRBV28,TRBJ1-1
TGTGCCAGCCCCGCCCCTCTAAGTTACGAGCAGTACTTC,CASPAPLSYEQYF,-,few,TRBV6-1,TRBJ2-7
TGTGCCAGCAGCTTAGCATCTAGCGGCGGGAATGAGCAGTTCTTC,CASSLASSGGNEQFF,TRBD2,-,TRBV11-2,TRBJ2-1
TGTGCCAGTAGTATAGCATTAGCGGGAGGGTACAATGAGCAGTTCTTC,CASSIALAGGYNEQFF,TRBD2,-,TRBV19,TRBJ2-1
TGTTCCAGCAGCTCCCGTTCAGGGAGGACGACAACTAATGAAAAACTGTTTTTT,CSSSSRSGRTTTNEKLFF,-,-,TRBV7-9,TRBJ1-4
TGTGCCAGCAGCCAGACGCACAGGGGAGGCACCGGGGAGCTGTTTTTT,CASSQTHRGGTGELFF,-,-,TRBV11-2,TRBJ2-2
TGTGCCAGCAGCTTAGGACCTGGACCTCAGGGACAGGGGGCTGAAGCTTTCTTT,CASSLGPGPQGQGAEAFF,TRBD1,once,TRBV7-6,TRBJ1-1
TGTGCCAGCAGCTTGGACATCGATCAGCCCCAGCATTTT,CASSLDIDQPQHF,-,-,TRBV11-2,TRBJ1-5
TGTGCCAGCAGCTTCAGATCCCTTTGGCAGCCCCAGCATTTT,CASSFRSLWQPQHF,-,-,TRBV7-2,TRBJ1-5
TGTGCCATCAGTGAGTCGCGGGAAAACGAGCAGTACTTC,CAISESRENEQYF,-,few,TRBV10-3,TRBJ2-7
TGTGCCAGCAGGAGCGAAGGCGAGGTTGGACCCCTCCACTTT,CASRSEGEVGPLHF,-,few,TRBV5-4,TRBJ1-6